This is a list of T cell receptor beta chains from one sample in a study of technical replicates of blood from several donors. Assay used: immunoSEQ multiplex PCR; TCRdb lists only in-frame clones, some missing. This sample has tens of thousands of clones, with around 85% found just once. The sequenced sample was PBMCs. These receptors were obtained from a human donor in good health. Some clones in this sample may be carry-over from other donors' samples. CDR3s include the opening cysteine and the closing phenylalanine or tryptophan. The D gene is left open where the match is weak. Rows give clone size only sometimes, using once, few, many, or a class for an expanded clone.

j_call,clone_size,v_call,d_call,cdr3_aa,cdr3_nt
TRBJ1-2,few,TRBV19,NA,CASSIDKGPIYGYTF,TGTGCCAGTAGTATAGATAAGGGGCCGATCTATGGCTACACCTTC
TRBJ1-5,NA,TRBV6-7,NA,CATIGLRRRLNQPQHF,TGTGCCACCATAGGGCTTAGGAGGAGACTCAATCAGCCCCAGCATTTT
TRBJ2-1,once,TRBV5-1,TRBD2,CASSMSGESSYNEQFF,TGCGCCAGCAGCATGAGCGGGGAAAGCTCCTACAATGAGCAGTTCTTC
TRBJ1-2,NA,TRBV4-1,TRBD1,CASSRFSTGVYYGYTF,TGCGCCAGCAGCCGCTTCTCGACAGGGGTGTACTATGGCTACACCTTC
TRBJ2-3,NA,TRBV18,NA,CASSPVGGDTQYF,TGTGCCAGCTCACCAGTCGGCGGAGATACGCAGTATTTT
TRBJ1-2,few,TRBV19,NA,CASTDPGVGYTF,TGTGCCAGTACCGACCCCGGGGTGGGCTACACCTTC
TRBJ2-7,NA,TRBV18,TRBD1,CASRQGGYEQYF,TGTGCCAGCCGACAGGGGGGTTACGAGCAGTACTTC
TRBJ2-1,NA,TRBV4-2,NA,CASSQMGSGEGNEQFF,TGTGCCAGCAGCCAAATGGGTAGCGGAGAGGGTAATGAGCAGTTCTTC
TRBJ2-7,NA,TRBV4-3,TRBD1,CASSQDRTGGDEQYF,TGCGCCAGCAGCCAAGATAGGACAGGGGGCGACGAGCAGTACTTC
TRBJ2-7,NA,TRBV7-6,TRBD1,CASSETGVEQYF,TGTGCCAGCAGCGAAACAGGGGTTGAGCAGTACTTC
TRBJ2-7,NA,TRBV13,NA,CASSRGHYEQYF,TGTGCCAGCAGCCGGGGACACTACGAGCAGTACTTC
TRBJ2-3,NA,TRBV11-3,TRBD2,CASSLRSGGRDTQYF,TGTGCCAGCAGCTTACGCAGCGGGGGCCGAGATACGCAGTATTTT
TRBJ1-4,NA,TRBV5-1,NA,CASSPEGQGSSNEKLFF,TGCGCCAGCAGCCCGGAGGGGCAGGGCTCATCTAATGAAAAACTGTTTTTT
TRBJ1-4,NA,TRBV6-5,NA,CASSGGLGGNGKLFF,TGTGCCAGCAGTGGAGGACTGGGGGGAAACGGGAAACTGTTTTTT
TRBJ1-1,NA,TRBV7-9,NA,CASLNRGATEAFF,TGTGCCAGCCTAAACCGCGGGGCCACTGAAGCTTTCTTT
TRBJ2-2,NA,TRBV11-3,TRBD2,CASSLEGLAGGLNTGELFF,TGTGCCAGCAGCTTAGAAGGACTAGCGGGGGGGCTCAACACCGGGGAGCTGTTTTTT
TRBJ2-7,NA,TRBV2,TRBD1,CASTDRGQSYEQYF,TGTGCCAGCACTGACAGGGGGCAGTCCTACGAGCAGTACTTC
TRBJ2-2,NA,TRBV27,TRBD2,CASSFLAGGRRTGELFF,TGTGCCAGCAGTTTTCTAGCGGGGGGGCGGAGGACCGGGGAGCTGTTTTTT
TRBJ1-4,once,TRBV6-1,NA,CASSEMEGSWGGKLFF,TGTGCCAGCAGTGAAATGGAGGGGAGCTGGGGGGGAAAACTGTTTTTT
TRBJ2-5,NA,TRBV29-1,NA,CAHGGTELQETQYF,TGCGCTCATGGGGGGACGGAACTGCAAGAGACCCAGTACTTC
TRBJ1-4,NA,TRBV19,NA,CASMLAGRATNEKLFF,TGTGCCAGTATGCTGGCCGGCAGGGCAACTAATGAAAAACTGTTTTTT
TRBJ1-1,few,TRBV6-5,NA,CASSLYRGTEAFF,TGTGCCAGCAGTTTATACCGAGGGACTGAAGCTTTCTTT
TRBJ2-1,NA,TRBV30,TRBD2,CAWSSWTSGINEQFF,TGTGCCTGGAGTAGCTGGACTAGCGGTATCAATGAGCAGTTCTTC
TRBJ1-1,NA,TRBV5-1,NA,CASKEGGPNTEAFF,TGCGCCAGCAAGGAAGGGGGACCGAACACTGAAGCTTTCTTT
TRBJ2-1,NA,TRBV4-3,NA,CASSQVWGIGQHINEQFF,TGCGCCAGCAGCCAAGTATGGGGGATTGGACAGCATATCAATGAGCAGTTCTTC
TRBJ1-1,once,TRBV25-1,TRBD1,CASAYRGGTEAFF,TGTGCCAGCGCCTACAGGGGTGGCACTGAAGCTTTCTTT
TRBJ2-5,NA,TRBV14,NA,CASSHPQTGWWQETQYF,TGTGCCAGCAGCCACCCACAAACAGGGTGGTGGCAAGAGACCCAGTACTTC
TRBJ1-5,NA,TRBV18,TRBD1,CASSPRDRGSLGNQPQHF,TGTGCCAGCTCACCTAGGGACAGGGGTAGTTTGGGCAATCAGCCCCAGCATTTT
TRBJ2-7,NA,TRBV28,NA,CASSFGGTKYEQYF,TGTGCCAGCAGTTTCGGCGGGACGAAATACGAGCAGTACTTC
TRBJ2-1,NA,TRBV11-3,NA,CASSLGGYNEQFF,TGTGCCAGCAGCTTAGGCGGATACAATGAGCAGTTCTTC
TRBJ1-2,NA,TRBV29-1,NA,CSVTTDRNYGYTF,TGCAGCGTTACGACAGACAGAAACTATGGCTACACCTTC
TRBJ2-5,NA,TRBV15,TRBD2,CATSRTLAGQGETQYF,TGTGCCACCAGCAGAACACTAGCGGGCCAGGGGGAGACCCAGTACTTC
TRBJ1-5,NA,TRBV7-2,NA,CASSLDSNGQPQHF,TGTGCCAGCAGCTTGGACTCCAATGGTCAGCCCCAGCATTTT
TRBJ2-2,NA,TRBV7-6,TRBD1,CASSFARGLYTGELFF,TGTGCCAGCAGCTTCGCAAGGGGGCTTTACACCGGGGAGCTGTTTTTT
TRBJ2-1,few,TRBV15,TRBD1,CATSTGTGGNEQFF,TGTGCCACCAGCACCGGGACAGGGGGTAATGAGCAGTTCTTC
TRBJ2-7,NA,TRBV6-1,NA,CASSEATSRPRQYF,TGTGCCAGCAGTGAAGCGACAAGCCGCCCGAGGCAGTACTTC
TRBJ2-7,NA,TRBV12-5,TRBD1,CASALQGQSSYEQYF,TGTGCTAGTGCCCTCCAGGGACAGAGCTCCTACGAGCAGTACTTC
TRBJ2-5,NA,TRBV30,TRBD1,CAWSVQTGGRETQYF,TGTGCCTGGAGTGTACAGACAGGGGGCCGGGAGACCCAGTACTTC
TRBJ2-2,NA,TRBV29-1,TRBD1,CSVPGQGAGGELFF,TGCAGCGTTCCGGGACAGGGGGCGGGCGGGGAGCTGTTTTTT
TRBJ2-5,NA,TRBV9,TRBD2,CASSVSGTSGKETQYF,TGTGCCAGCAGCGTATCCGGGACTAGCGGGAAAGAGACCCAGTACTTC
TRBJ1-5,NA,TRBV4-1,NA,CASSQEIGQVGQPQHF,TGCGCCAGCAGCCAAGAAATAGGTCAGGTAGGTCAGCCCCAGCATTTT
TRBJ2-1,medium-sized,TRBV5-1,TRBD2,CASSSSGGYNEQFF,TGCGCCAGCAGCTCTAGCGGGGGATACAATGAGCAGTTCTTC
TRBJ2-5,NA,TRBV7-9,NA,CASSKRGTGETQYF,TGTGCCAGCAGCAAACGCGGGACCGGGGAGACCCAGTACTTC
TRBJ1-5,NA,TRBV7-8,NA,CASSSGGWNGNQPQHF,TGTGCCAGCAGCTCCGGGGGGTGGAATGGCAATCAGCCCCAGCATTTT
TRBJ2-3,NA,TRBV10-3,TRBD2,CAISLTTLAVTQYF,TGTGCCATCAGTCTTACCACACTAGCGGTAACGCAGTATTTT
TRBJ2-7,NA,TRBV11-2,TRBD2,CASSPSGLAEYEQYF,TGTGCCAGCAGCCCTAGTGGACTAGCGGAATACGAGCAGTACTTC
TRBJ2-5,once,TRBV7-6,TRBD1,CASSPVPDRGRETQYF,TGTGCCAGCAGCCCTGTCCCGGACAGGGGGCGAGAGACCCAGTACTTC
TRBJ2-6,NA,TRBV6-6,TRBD1,CASRDRGNSGANVLTF,TGTGCCAGCCGGGACAGGGGAAATTCTGGGGCCAACGTCCTGACTTTC
TRBJ2-5,NA,TRBV5-8,NA,CASSLPGHGETQYF,TGTGCCAGCAGCTTGCCAGGGCATGGAGAGACCCAGTACTTC
TRBJ1-2,once,TRBV6-5,TRBD1,CASSGDRVAGYTF,TGTGCCAGCAGTGGGGACAGGGTGGCTGGCTACACCTTC
TRBJ2-7,NA,TRBV18,NA,CASSPVGAGEQYF,TGTGCCAGCTCACCTGTAGGGGCAGGCGAGCAGTACTTC
TRBJ2-2,NA,TRBV10-3,TRBD2,CAIKRESTGELFF,TGTGCCATCAAGCGGGAGAGCACCGGGGAGCTGTTTTTT
TRBJ1-2,NA,TRBV5-8,NA,CASSTRQNANYGYTF,TGTGCCAGCAGCACAAGACAGAACGCTAACTATGGCTACACCTTC
TRBJ2-7,NA,TRBV7-2,NA,CASSLGGGRHEQYF,TGTGCCAGCAGCTTAGGGGGGGGCCGCCACGAGCAGTACTTC
TRBJ2-7,NA,TRBV7-6,TRBD1,CASSSTPGTGVSYEQYF,TGTGCCAGCAGCTCCACCCCCGGTACAGGGGTCTCCTACGAGCAGTACTTC